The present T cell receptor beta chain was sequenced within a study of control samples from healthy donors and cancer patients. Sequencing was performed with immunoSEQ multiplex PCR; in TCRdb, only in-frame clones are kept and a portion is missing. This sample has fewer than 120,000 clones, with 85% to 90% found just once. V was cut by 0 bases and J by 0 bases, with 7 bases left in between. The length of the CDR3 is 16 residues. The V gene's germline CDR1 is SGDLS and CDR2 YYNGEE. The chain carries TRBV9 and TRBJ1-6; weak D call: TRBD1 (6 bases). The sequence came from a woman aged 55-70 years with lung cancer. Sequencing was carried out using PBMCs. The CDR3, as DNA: TGTGCCAGCAGCGTAGAAGGGGGCTCCTATAATTCACCCCTCCACTTT. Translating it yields CASSVEGGSYNSPLHF.